These 9 T cell receptor beta chains share one sample of origin, sequenced in a study of T cell repertoires in cytomegalovirus infection. One entry per CDR3 protein, called by TCRdb with MiXCR from the reads. Seen here are around 550,000 distinct CDR3 sequences, 26% observed once, and the top ten hold 13%. Sequenced: PBMCs. Receptor source: a human donor in good health (CMV status not recorded). Some clones in this sample may be carry-over from other donors' samples.

J is TRBJ2-7 and V is TRBV28; maybe TRBD1 (6 bases). CDR3 size: 12 residues. Germline V gene lookup returns CDR1 MDHEN and CDR2 SYDVKM. V lost 8 bases and J 5 bases, leaving 13 bases between the germline ends. DNA of the CDR3: TGTGCCAGCGGCCAGGGGTTCGACGAGCAGTACTTC. This codes for CASGQGFDEQYF.

The V and J genes are TRBV3-1 and TRBJ2-3; weak D call: TRBD2 (6 bases). Germline V lookup: CDR1 LGHDT, CDR2 YNNKEL (reference sequence). V lost 8 bases to trimming and J lost 15 bases, with 15 bases between them. CDR3 length: 10 residues. The CDR3 DNA reads as TGTGCCAGCGGCGTCGGGACTCCCTATTTT. This sequence encodes CASGVGTPYF.

The chain has TRBV15 and TRBJ1-4; D uncertain. This CDR3 has 16 residues. Trimming left V 0 bases short and J 0 bases short, with 8 bases between. Germline CDR1 reads LNHNV; CDR2 reads YYDKDF (reference sequence). CDR3 region: CATSRDLAATNEKLFF. CDR3 in DNA: TGTGCCACCAGCAGAGATCTGGCCGCAACTAATGAAAAACTGTTTTTT.

This clonotype was found a few times. CDR3 coding DNA: TGTGCCAGCAGCCGGACTAGCGGGACAGTAGAGACCCAGTACTTC. Translating gives CASSRTSGTVETQYF. The J gene is TRBJ2-5, the V gene TRBV11-1; TRBD2 agrees at 12 bases. The CDR3 runs 15 residues. Germline trimming cut 5 bases from V and 4 bases from J; bases unmatched to any gene: 5. Germline CDR1 reads SGHAT; CDR2 reads FQDESV (reference sequence).

This clonotype was picked up one time. The J gene is TRBJ2-7, the V gene TRBV5-1; 14 bases are a match to TRBD2. The trim removed 4 bases at V and 4 bases at J, leaving 7 bases unmatched. CDR3 length: 16 amino acids. Per the germline V gene, CDR1 is SGHRS and CDR2 is YFSETQ. DNA of the CDR3: TGCGCCAGCAGCGGGACTAGCGGGAGTATCTTATACGAGCAGTACTTC. Protein: CASSGTSGSILYEQYF.

In this sample, this clonotype turned up many times. The chain recombines TRBV7-2 with TRBJ2-7; TRBD1 aligns across 11 bases. The CDR3 loop spans 14 amino acids. Germline-derived CDR1 and CDR2 are SGHTA and FQGNSA. Trimming at V came to 6 bases and at J to 5 bases, leaving 6 bases not matched to a gene. CDR3 protein: CASSRGQGGHEQYF. The CDR3 DNA reads as TGTGCCAGCAGTAGGGGACAGGGGGGACACGAGCAGTACTTC.

This clonotype has just a few counts. This sequence joins TRBV13 and TRBJ2-5; D perhaps matches TRBD1 (5 bases). CDR3 length equals 14 residues. V was trimmed by 2 bases and J by 1 base, leaving 8 bases between them. In germline, CDR1 is PRHDT, CDR2 FYEKMQ (reference sequence). CDR3 region: CASSLRQPQETQYF. The CDR3 DNA reads TGTGCCAGCAGCTTAAGACAGCCCCAAGAGACCCAGTACTTC.

The V and J genes are TRBV28 and TRBJ1-4; TRBD1 matches at 7 bases. Germline CDR1 reads MDHEN; CDR2 reads SYDVKM. V trimming: 8 bases; J trimming: 5 bases; junction bases outside the gene matches: 8. The CDR3 is 14 amino acids. The DNA for the CDR3 is TGTGCCAGCGCTGCCTCAGGGGGGAATGAAAAACTGTTTTTT. Protein: CASAASGGNEKLFF.

The chain carries TRBV7-9 and TRBJ1-4; D call uncertain. Deletions cut 2 bases from V and 7 bases from J, with 8 bases between. The CDR3 contains 13 residues. From germline, CDR1 is SEHNR and CDR2 FQNEAQ (reference sequence). CDR3 region: CASSLMRSEKLFF. CDR3 bases: TGTGCCAGCAGCTTAATGCGCAGTGAAAAACTGTTTTTT. The entire variable domain, with the rest obtained from reference TRBV7-9 and TRBJ1-4, is as follows: DTGVSQNPRHKITKRGQNVTFRCDPISEHNRLYWYRQTLGQGPEFLTYFQNEAQLEKSRLLSDRFSAERPKGSFSTLEIQRTEQGDSAMYLCASSLMRSEKLFFGSGTQLSVL.